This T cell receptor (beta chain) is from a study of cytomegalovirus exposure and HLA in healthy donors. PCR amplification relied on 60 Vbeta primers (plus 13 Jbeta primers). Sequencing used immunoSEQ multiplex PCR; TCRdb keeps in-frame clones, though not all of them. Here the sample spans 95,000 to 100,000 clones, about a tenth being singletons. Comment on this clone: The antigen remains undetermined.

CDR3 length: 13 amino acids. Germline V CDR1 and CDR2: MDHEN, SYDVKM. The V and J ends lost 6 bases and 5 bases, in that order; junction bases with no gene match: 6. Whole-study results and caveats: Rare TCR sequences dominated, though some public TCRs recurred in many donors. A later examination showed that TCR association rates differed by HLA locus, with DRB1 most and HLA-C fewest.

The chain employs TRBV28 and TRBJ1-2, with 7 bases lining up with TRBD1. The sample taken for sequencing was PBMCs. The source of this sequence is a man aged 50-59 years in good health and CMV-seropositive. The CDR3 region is CASSSGGQYGYTF. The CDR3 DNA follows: TGTGCCAGCAGCTCAGGGGGACAATATGGCTACACCTTC.